A selection of T cell receptor beta chains follows, all from one sample in a study of vaccination and CD4 T cells after COVID-19. TCRdb passed the PCR reads through MiXCR, listing each CDR3 protein once. This table has roughly 4,200 distinct CDR3 sequences, approximately 19% appearing once. These receptors lack a known antigen. Sequenced sample: CD4+ T cells from blood, cultured in vitro. Receptors were obtained from a human donor who had recovered from COVID-19. Both conserved end residues are part of each CDR3. D genes are given only for firm matches. Clone sizes are given selectively: once, few, many, or a class where the clone is expanded.

d_call	j_call	clone_size	v_call	cdr3_aa	cdr3_nt
TRBD1	TRBJ1-5	medium-sized	TRBV6-1	CASSEPPTGNHF	TGTGCCAGCAGTGAACCTCCGACAGGGAACCATTTT
-	TRBJ1-2	medium-sized	TRBV14	CASSPTGPPRYTF	TGTGCCAGCAGCCCGACGGGACCACCACGCTACACCTTC
TRBD1	TRBJ2-1	-	TRBV20-1	CSALSDRGVTNEQFF	TGCAGTGCTTTATCGGACAGGGGGGTTACTAATGAGCAGTTCTTC
TRBD1	TRBJ1-6	few	TRBV6-5	CASSLQGRNSPLHF	TGTGCCAGCAGTTTACAGGGGCGGAATTCACCCCTCCACTTT
-	TRBJ1-1	few	TRBV30	CAWRTSNSDTEAFF	TGTGCCTGGAGGACTTCAAACAGCGACACTGAAGCTTTCTTT
TRBD1	TRBJ1-6	medium-sized	TRBV6-1	CASTENGQGGNSPLHF	TGTGCCAGCACAGAAAATGGACAGGGAGGGAATTCACCCCTCCACTTT
-	TRBJ2-2	medium-sized	TRBV19	CASSINEAVTGELFF	TGTGCCAGTAGTATAAACGAAGCAGTAACCGGGGAGCTGTTTTTT
-	TRBJ1-2	few	TRBV7-9	CASSLRRTVNYGYTF	TGTGCCAGCAGCTTAAGAAGGACGGTGAACTATGGCTACACCTTC
-	TRBJ1-5	-	TRBV2	CASSGGVSRYSNQPQHF	TGTGCCAGCAGTGGGGGCGTATCGCGTTATAGCAATCAGCCCCAGCATTTT
-	TRBJ2-5	-	TRBV12-3/TRBV12-4	CASGLTLETQYF	TGTGCCAGCGGTCTGACTTTGGAGACCCAGTACTTC
TRBD1	TRBJ2-7	few	TRBV20-1	CSASGQGAYEQYF	TGCAGTGCTAGTGGACAGGGGGCCTACGAGCAGTACTTC
-	TRBJ2-4	few	TRBV3-1	CASSPGTLLAKNIQYF	TGTGCCAGCAGCCCCGGGACGCTACTAGCCAAAAACATTCAGTACTTC
-	TRBJ2-7	-	TRBV6-5	CASSYSGGARSYEQYF	TGTGCCAGCAGTTACTCAGGCGGGGCCCGCTCCTACGAGCAGTACTTC
-	TRBJ1-1	few	TRBV7-9	CASSLRGGGNTEAFF	TGTGCCAGCAGCTTACGTGGGGGAGGGAACACTGAAGCTTTCTTT
-	TRBJ1-2	-	TRBV7-2	CASSLDPQMGGYTF	TGTGCCAGCAGCTTAGATCCGCAGATGGGTGGCTACACCTTC
-	TRBJ1-2	few	TRBV5-3	CARSFREANYGYTF	TGTGCCAGAAGCTTCAGGGAAGCTAACTATGGCTACACCTTC
-	TRBJ1-6	-	TRBV5-1	CASSLNPNSPLHF	TGCGCCAGCAGCTTGAACCCAAATTCACCCCTCCACTTT
-	TRBJ2-3	-	TRBV9	CASSVFTDTQYF	TGTGCCAGCAGCGTATTTACGGATACGCAGTATTTT
-	TRBJ2-1	-	TRBV3-1	CASSRPGLQSDEQFF	TGTGCCAGCAGCCGACCGGGACTCCAGAGCGATGAGCAGTTCTTC
TRBD1	TRBJ1-2	medium-sized	TRBV5-1	CASSLGDRAGGYTF	TGCGCCAGCAGCTTGGGGGACAGGGCCGGTGGCTACACCTTC
TRBD2	TRBJ2-5	-	TRBV25-1	CASSPATGEGETQYF	TGTGCCAGCAGCCCCGCGACCGGGGAGGGGGAGACCCAGTACTTC
-	TRBJ1-1	-	TRBV10-3	CAISESGRAEAFF	TGTGCCATCAGTGAGTCGGGGCGCGCTGAAGCTTTCTTT
-	TRBJ1-2	large	TRBV6-5	CASSYMGRSGYTF	TGTGCCAGCAGTTACATGGGGCGGAGTGGCTACACCTTC
-	TRBJ2-1	-	TRBV29-1	CSVARQVSYNEQFF	TGCAGCGTTGCTCGGCAGGTGTCCTACAATGAGCAGTTCTTC
TRBD1	TRBJ1-1	few	TRBV19	CASSDREETEAFF	TGTGCCAGCTCGGACAGGGAAGAAACTGAAGCTTTCTTT
TRBD1	TRBJ1-2	-	TRBV6-1	CASSATGGPGYTF	TGTGCCAGCAGTGCTACAGGGGGACCTGGCTACACCTTC
-	TRBJ1-1	-	TRBV24-1	CATSRGLKGLNLGVPEAFF	TGTGCCACCAGTCGGGGGTTAAAGGGGTTAAACTTGGGAGTGCCTGAAGCTTTCTTT
-	TRBJ2-5	few	TRBV5-1	CASSLTDQTQYF	TGCGCCAGCAGCTTGACGGACCAGACCCAGTACTTC
-	TRBJ1-4	-	TRBV4-1	CASSQKRREKLFF	TGCGCCAGCAGCCAGAAACGACGGGAAAAACTGTTTTTT
-	TRBJ1-3	few	TRBV7-9	CASRAPGYSGNTIYF	TGTGCCAGCAGGGCCCCAGGTTACTCTGGAAACACCATATATTTT
-	TRBJ1-1	-	TRBV11-2	CASTGGIAMNTEAFF	TGTGCCAGCACCGGCGGGATAGCGATGAACACTGAAGCTTTCTTT
TRBD1	TRBJ1-1	-	TRBV12-3/TRBV12-4	CASSLRGQGTEAFF	TGTGCCAGCAGTTTAAGGGGGCAGGGCACTGAAGCTTTCTTT